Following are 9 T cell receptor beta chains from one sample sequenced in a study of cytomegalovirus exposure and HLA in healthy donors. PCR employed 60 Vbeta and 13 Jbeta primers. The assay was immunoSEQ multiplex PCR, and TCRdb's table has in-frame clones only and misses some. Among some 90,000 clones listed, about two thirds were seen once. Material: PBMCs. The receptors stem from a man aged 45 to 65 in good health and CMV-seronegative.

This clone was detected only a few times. CDR3 amino acids: CASSSTGGLSGYTF. CDR3 coding DNA: TGTGCCAGCAGTTCGACAGGGGGTTTAAGTGGCTACACCTTC. The V gene is TRBV28, the J gene TRBJ1-2; 9 nucleotides match TRBD1. J was trimmed by 7 bases and V by 4 bases; bases with no gene match: 7. CDR1 is MDHEN, CDR2 SYDVKM, per germline. This CDR3 comprises 14 residues.

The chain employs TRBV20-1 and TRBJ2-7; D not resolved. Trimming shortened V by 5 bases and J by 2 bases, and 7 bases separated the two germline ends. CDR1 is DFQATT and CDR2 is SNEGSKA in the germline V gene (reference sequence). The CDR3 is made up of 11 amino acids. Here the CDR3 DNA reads TGCAGTGCTCAAAATCCCTACGAGCAGTACTTC. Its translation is CSAQNPYEQYF.

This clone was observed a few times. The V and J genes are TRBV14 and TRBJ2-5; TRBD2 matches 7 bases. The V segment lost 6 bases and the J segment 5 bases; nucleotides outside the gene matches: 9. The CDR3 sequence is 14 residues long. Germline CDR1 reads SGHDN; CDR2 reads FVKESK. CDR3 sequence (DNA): TGTGCCAGCAGGCCGGGGGGAAGGGAGGAGACCCAGTACTTC. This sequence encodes CASRPGGREETQYF.

This chain's CDR3 is CASSYSQGTYEQYF. CDR3 DNA sequence: TGTGCCAGCAGTTACTCACAGGGAACCTACGAGCAGTACTTC. V gene TRBV6-5 combines with J gene TRBJ2-7, with D possibly matching TRBD1 (6 bases). The CDR3 is 14 residues long. Germline V gives CDR1 MNHEY, CDR2 SVGAGI. Trimming took off 0 bases at V and 2 bases at J, with 8 bases between the two ends.

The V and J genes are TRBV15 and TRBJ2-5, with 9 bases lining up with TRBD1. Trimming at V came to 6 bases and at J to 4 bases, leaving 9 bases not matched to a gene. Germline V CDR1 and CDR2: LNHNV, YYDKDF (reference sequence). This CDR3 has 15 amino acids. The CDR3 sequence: CATRRTRDRAETQYF. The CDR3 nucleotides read TGTGCCACCAGAAGAACCCGGGACAGGGCAGAGACCCAGTACTTC.

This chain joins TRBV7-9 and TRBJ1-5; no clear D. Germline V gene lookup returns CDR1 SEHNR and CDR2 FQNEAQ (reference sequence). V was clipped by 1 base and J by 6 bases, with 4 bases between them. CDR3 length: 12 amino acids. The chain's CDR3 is CASSLGVQPQHF. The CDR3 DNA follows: TGTGCCAGCAGCTTAGGCGTTCAGCCCCAGCATTTT. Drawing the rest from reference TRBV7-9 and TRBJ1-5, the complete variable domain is DTGVSQNPRHKITKRGQNVTFRCDPISEHNRLYWYRQTLGQGPEFLTYFQNEAQLEKSRLLSDRFSAERPKGSFSTLEIQRTEQGDSAMYLCASSLGVQPQHFGDGTRLSIL.

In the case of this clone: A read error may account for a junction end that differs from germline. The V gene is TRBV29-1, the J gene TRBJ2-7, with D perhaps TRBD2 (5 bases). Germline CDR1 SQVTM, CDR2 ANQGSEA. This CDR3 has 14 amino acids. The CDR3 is CSVEVRSGSYGQYF. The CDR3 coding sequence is TGCAGCGTTGAAGTTAGGAGCGGTTCCTACGGGCAGTACTTC.

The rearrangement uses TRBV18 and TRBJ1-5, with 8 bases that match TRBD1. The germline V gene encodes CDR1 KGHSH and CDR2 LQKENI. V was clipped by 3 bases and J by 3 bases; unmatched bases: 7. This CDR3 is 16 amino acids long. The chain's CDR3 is CASSPVRDRLNQPQHF. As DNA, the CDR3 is TGTGCCAGCTCACCGGTCCGGGACAGGCTCAATCAGCCCCAGCATTTT. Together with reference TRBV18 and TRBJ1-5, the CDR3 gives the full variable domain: NAGVMQNPRHLVRRRGQEARLRCSPMKGHSHVYWYRQLPEEGLKFMVYLQKENIIDESGMPKERFSAEFPKEGPSILRIQQVVRGDSAAYFCASSPVRDRLNQPQHFGDGTRLSIL.

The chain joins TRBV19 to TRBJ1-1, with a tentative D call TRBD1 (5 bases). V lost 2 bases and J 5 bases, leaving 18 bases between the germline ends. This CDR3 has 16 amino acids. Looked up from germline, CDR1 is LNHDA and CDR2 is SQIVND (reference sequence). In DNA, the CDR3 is TGTGCCAGTAGTATACCTATCCACGGGGGTGATACTGAAGCTTTCTTT. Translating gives CASSIPIHGGDTEAFF.